These 27 T cell receptor beta chains originate from one sample sequenced in a study of blood T cell repertoires in COVID-19. Repertoires were generated with immunoSEQ multiplex PCR, while TCRdb's copy carries only in-frame clones and drops some. The table lists approximately 190,000 clones, about nine tenths of them singletons. The sequencing input was peripheral blood. Receptors originate from a man aged 65-85 years with active or convalescent COVID-19.

The sample holds one count of this clone. CDR3 nucleotide sequence: TGTGCTAGTGGTTTGGCGGGGGGTTTTGAGCAGTTCTTC. It translates to CASGLAGGFEQFF. The genes are TRBV12-5 and TRBJ2-1, with 7 bases that match TRBD2. V shed 1 base, J shed 9 bases, and the junction held 3 bases outside the gene matches. CDR3 length: 13 residues. Germline CDR1 reads LGHNT; CDR2 reads FRNRAP.

The genes are TRBV7-2 and TRBJ1-5; D is uncertain. Germline V CDR1 and CDR2: SGHTA, FQGNSA. This CDR3 is built from 14 residues. The V gene lost 1 base and the J gene lost 5 bases, with 9 bases spanning the gap. CDR3 sequence (DNA): TGTGCCAGCAGCTTAGGGCCGCTGGATCAGCCCCAGCATTTT. Translated: CASSLGPLDQPQHF.

The chain carries TRBV6-6 and TRBJ1-6; the D is unclear. CDR1 is MNHNY and CDR2 is SVGAGI in the germline V gene (reference sequence). The CDR3 runs to 15 residues. Trimming left V 0 bases short and J 7 bases short, with 10 bases between. CDR3 residues: CASSYSTVKNSPLHF. The CDR3 nucleotides are TGTGCCAGCAGTTACTCCACGGTCAAGAATTCACCCCTCCACTTT.

This sequence joins TRBV28 and TRBJ2-5; D not resolved. This CDR3 region has 13 residues. Germline assignment: CDR1 MDHEN and CDR2 SYDVKM. Trimming left V 7 bases short and J 5 bases short, with 14 bases between. The CDR3 region is CASTTTPWETQYF. DNA of the CDR3: TGTGCCAGCACCACTACCCCTTGGGAGACCCAGTACTTC.

V is TRBV6-5 and J is TRBJ1-2; D gene uncertain. Germline CDR1 is MNHEY and CDR2 is SVGAGI. The CDR3 extends over 11 amino acids. The V end was cut by 6 bases, the J end by 5 bases, with 7 bases between. This chain's CDR3 is CASRADYGYTF. The CDR3 nucleotides read TGTGCCAGCAGGGCAGATTATGGCTACACCTTC.

This clone has just one count. V gene TRBV28 combines with J gene TRBJ2-5; D perhaps matches TRBD2 (6 bases). CDR1 is MDHEN and CDR2 is SYDVKM in the germline V gene. The V gene lost 3 bases and the J gene lost 2 bases, with 19 bases spanning the gap. The CDR3 runs to 17 residues. In nucleotides, the CDR3 is TGTGCCAGCAGTTTCCCCCTCGGGGGTCTGATTCAAGAGACCCAGTACTTC. The encoded protein is CASSFPLGGLIQETQYF.

The gene calls are TRBV5-1 and TRBJ2-1, with 8 nucleotides matching TRBD2. Germline V gene sequence: CDR1 SGHRS, CDR2 YFSETQ. J gave up 9 bases and V 1 base, and 0 bases lay outside the gene matches. This CDR3 has 12 residues. The CDR3 bases are TGCGCCAGCAGCTTGAGCGGGAGTGAGCAGTTCTTC. This codes for CASSLSGSEQFF.

This clone was counted a single time. The chain couples TRBV30 to TRBJ1-2, with 8 nucleotides matching TRBD1. The CDR3 consists of 13 residues. Germline lookup yields CDR1 GTSNPN and CDR2 SVGIG (reference sequence). V was pared by 4 bases and J by 7 bases, with 8 bases of the junction left unmatched. CDR3 sequence reads: CAWKDDRGAGYTF. The CDR3, as DNA: TGTGCCTGGAAGGACGACAGGGGCGCTGGCTACACCTTC.

The J gene is TRBJ2-2, the V gene TRBV7-2; D might be TRBD2 (6 bases). The V and J ends lost 0 bases and 3 bases respectively, with 11 bases between them. The CDR3 is made up of 16 amino acids. The germline V gene encodes CDR1 SGHTA and CDR2 FQGNSA. The CDR3 DNA follows: TGTGCCAGCAGCTTAGCGGAGGGTTCATACACCGGGGAGCTGTTTTTT. It yields the protein CASSLAEGSYTGELFF.

The rearrangement links TRBV5-4 to TRBJ2-1; 9 bases agree with TRBD1. CDR1 is SGHNT and CDR2 is YYREEE in the germline V gene (reference sequence). The V segment lost 3 bases and the J segment 6 bases; nucleotides outside the gene matches: 7. The CDR3 extends over 15 amino acids. Here the CDR3 reads CASSYRDRAPNEQFF. Here the CDR3 DNA reads TGTGCCAGCAGCTACCGGGACAGGGCCCCCAATGAGCAGTTCTTC.

CDR3 sequence: CASSYGTGRTYEQYF. The CDR3 nucleotides read TGTGCCAGCAGTTACGGGACAGGGAGAACGTACGAGCAGTACTTC. The J gene is TRBJ2-7, the V gene TRBV6-5; 9 bases fit TRBD1. Germline assignment: CDR1 MNHEY and CDR2 SVGAGI. The trim removed 2 bases at V and 4 bases at J, leaving 6 bases unmatched. This CDR3 has 15 amino acids.

This clone was found a few times. The J gene is TRBJ2-2, the V gene TRBV30; D gene unclear. The CDR3 runs to 13 residues. CDR1 GTSNPN and CDR2 SVGIG come from the germline V gene (reference sequence). Trimming shortened V by 1 base and J by 6 bases, and 9 bases separated the two germline ends. CDR3 in amino acids: CAWSARQAGELFF. The CDR3 DNA reads TGTGCCTGGAGTGCGCGTCAAGCCGGGGAGCTGTTTTTT.

The chain joins TRBV25-1 to TRBJ2-1, with 8 bases aligning to TRBD2. V gave up 2 bases and J gave up 7 bases; unmatched junction bases: 7. Germline V CDR1 and CDR2: MGHDK, SYGVNS. The CDR3 is 15 amino acids. The CDR3 is CASSEPGGRLNEQFF. The CDR3 coding sequence is TGTGCCAGCAGTGAACCGGGGGGGCGATTGAATGAGCAGTTCTTC.

The table lists this clone with a few counts. The CDR3, as DNA: TGCGCCAGCAGCCAAGATATTTCGAGCGCGCCTTACAATGAGCAGTTCTTC. This encodes CASSQDISSAPYNEQFF. The V and J genes are TRBV4-3 and TRBJ2-1, with D hard to call. The CDR3 covers 17 residues. V was cut by 0 bases and J by 4 bases, with 16 bases left in between. Germline CDR1 LGHNA, CDR2 YSLEER.

This sequence joins TRBV6-6 and TRBJ1-6, with a weak D call TRBD1 (5 bases). The CDR3 consists of 13 residues. Per germline, CDR1 MNHNY and CDR2 SVGAGI (reference sequence). V shed 8 bases and J shed 8 bases, with 13 bases lying between them. The CDR3, as DNA: TGTGCCAGCCGATCCAGGGAAGATTCACCCCTCCACTTT. Translating it yields CASRSREDSPLHF.

The rearrangement joins TRBV6-2 or TRBV6-3 to TRBJ2-4, with 8 bases lining up with TRBD1. CDR3 size: 13 residues. Losses at the gene ends were 6 bases for V and 4 bases for J; bases not matched to a gene: 2. The germline CDR1 and CDR2 sequences are MNHEY and SVGEGT. CDR3 in DNA: TGTGCCAGCAGCGGGACAGGTAAAAACATTCAGTACTTC. Translating gives CASSGTGKNIQYF.

The J gene is TRBJ1-4, the V gene TRBV7-9; TRBD1 matches 9 bases. The CDR3 length is 18 residues. The junction had 11 bases not matched to a gene; V was cut back by 1 base and J by 5 bases. Germline-derived CDR1 and CDR2 are SEHNR and FQNEAQ (reference sequence). CDR3: CASSLGDLRQGGNEKLFF. CDR3 sequence (DNA): TGTGCCAGCAGCTTAGGAGACCTCCGACAGGGGGGGAATGAAAAACTGTTTTTT.

The genes are TRBV27 and TRBJ2-7, with 8 bases fitting TRBD1. The CDR3 contains 14 residues. Per germline, CDR1 MNHEY and CDR2 SMNVEV (reference sequence). V lost 5 bases to trimming and J lost 6 bases; unmatched junction nucleotides: 9. In nucleotides, the CDR3 is TGTGCCAGCAGTCTAAGACAGGGGTTATTCGAGCAGTACTTC. This gives the protein CASSLRQGLFEQYF.

V usage is TRBV19 and J usage is TRBJ2-2, with 12 bases identical to TRBD2. The CDR3 consists of 17 residues. Germline assignment: CDR1 LNHDA and CDR2 SQIVND (reference sequence). V shed 5 bases, J shed 1 base, and the junction held 5 bases outside the gene matches. CDR3 sequence reads: CASSFLAGGRNTGELFF. Here the CDR3 DNA reads TGTGCCAGTAGTTTCCTAGCGGGGGGGCGGAACACCGGGGAGCTGTTTTTT.

The chain uses TRBV19 and TRBJ2-3; the D is unclear. Germline V gene data show CDR1 as LNHDA and CDR2 as SQIVND (reference sequence). The CDR3 runs 12 residues. V was pared by 8 bases and J by 3 bases, with 9 bases between. The CDR3 DNA follows: TGTGCCAGTGGCACCGGGACAGATACGCAGTATTTT. Translated: CASGTGTDTQYF.

As to this clone: Within the sample, other DNA sequences also encode this same CDR3. This chain joins TRBV7-2 and TRBJ2-3; 7 bases map to TRBD1. From germline, CDR1 is SGHTA and CDR2 FQGNSA. V gave up 5 bases and J gave up 1 base; unmatched junction bases: 6. The CDR3 consists of 15 residues. The CDR3 nucleotides read TGTGCCAGCAGCCCACGACAGGGTGGCACAGATACGCAGTATTTT. As protein: CASSPRQGGTDTQYF.

This chain links TRBV27 with TRBJ1-5, with D perhaps matching TRBD1 (6 bases). Trimming removed 1 base at V and 6 bases at J, with 13 bases between. CDR1 is MNHEY, CDR2 SMNVEV, per germline (reference sequence). The CDR3 sequence is 15 residues long. DNA for the CDR3: TGTGCCAGCAGTTTATACCAGGGGTTCGGTCAGCCCCAGCATTTT. Its protein is CASSLYQGFGQPQHF.

The chain is built from TRBV18 and TRBJ1-2, with D perhaps TRBD1 (6 bases). Germline values: CDR1 KGHSH, CDR2 LQKENI. The germline V and J ends were trimmed by 3 bases and 8 bases, with 13 bases remaining between them. The CDR3 is 13 residues long. CDR3 amino acids: CASSPDSLGGYTF. CDR3 coding DNA: TGTGCCAGCTCACCGGACAGTCTCGGGGGCTACACCTTC. The entire variable domain, with the rest obtained from reference TRBV18 and TRBJ1-2, is as follows: NAGVMQNPRHLVRRRGQEARLRCSPMKGHSHVYWYRQLPEEGLKFMVYLQKENIIDESGMPKERFSAEFPKEGPSILRIQQVVRGDSAAYFCASSPDSLGGYTFGSGTRLTVV.

This chain uses TRBV7-6 with TRBJ1-6, with D tentatively TRBD1 (6 bases). CDR1 and CDR2 from the germline V gene are SGHVS and FNYEAQ. The CDR3 length is 14 residues. Trimming removed 1 base from V and 7 bases from J, with 8 bases in between. In DNA, the CDR3 is TGTGCCAGCAGCTTAGACAGGGCCAATTCACCCCTCCACTTT. Protein: CASSLDRANSPLHF.

The V and J genes are TRBV2 and TRBJ1-2; no clear D. The CDR3 spans 12 residues. Germline lookup yields CDR1 SNHLY and CDR2 FYNNEI. Trimming shortened V by 4 bases and J by 13 bases, and 16 bases separated the two germline ends. CDR3 loop: CASSASGSSSTF. CDR3 sequence (DNA): TGTGCCAGCAGTGCTTCCGGGTCCAGTAGCACCTTC.

The chain combines TRBV5-1 with TRBJ1-1, with 10 bases that match TRBD1. The CDR3 runs 13 residues. CDR1 is SGHRS, CDR2 YFSETQ, per germline. With V trimmed by 7 bases and J by 5 bases, 5 bases remained unmatched. The CDR3 nucleotides read TGCGCCAGCCCGGACAGGGGGATGACTGAAGCTTTCTTT. Residues: CASPDRGMTEAFF. The full variable domain, completed using reference TRBV5-1 and TRBJ1-1, is KAGVTQTPRYLIKTRGQQVTLSCSPISGHRSVSWYQQTPGQGLQFLFEYFSETQRNKGNFPGRFSGRQFSNSRSEMNVSTLELGDSALYLCASPDRGMTEAFFGQGTRLTVV.

V is TRBV10-1 and J is TRBJ2-2; TRBD1 matches 8 bases. V shed 4 bases, J shed 6 bases, and the junction held 1 base outside the gene matches. There are 13 residues in the CDR3. Germline CDR1 and CDR2: WNHNN and SYGVQD (reference sequence). The CDR3 reads CASSVQGAGELFF. The CDR3 DNA reads as TGCGCCAGCAGTGTACAGGGGGCCGGGGAGCTGTTTTTT.